This TCR beta chain was observed in a study of blood T cell repertoires in COVID-19. The wider study: Italy, Spain and the United States were the sources of the convalescent and acute COVID-19 samples. PBMCs, B-cell-depleted T cells, or T cells were the source of the cDNA or gDNA that made up the material.

Original processing notes: Counts of nucleated cells, estimated from reference gene primer amplification, were obtained. Here immunoSEQ multiplex PCR was the method, and the copy in TCRdb shows in-frame clones only, minus some. D and trimming were read from the DNA, whereas the V and J calls and clone size are those reported in that table. The table records about 420,000 clones, roughly 89% of them present only once. The CDR3 runs to 14 residues. Trimming shortened V by 4 bases and J by 15 bases, and 19 bases separated the two germline ends. Per the germline V gene, CDR1 is PRHDT and CDR2 is FYEKMQ (reference sequence).

The sample taken for sequencing was peripheral blood. This chain connects TRBV13 to TRBJ1-6; D is undetermined. The sequence was collected from a man between 18 and 29 years old with COVID-19, enrolled during active disease. CDR3 loop: CASSSQTIDRHLHF. The CDR3 DNA is TGTGCCAGCAGCTCCCAAACTATTGACCGGCACCTCCACTTT.